Listed below are T cell receptor beta chains from one sample, sequenced in a study of T cells after yellow fever vaccination. Each CDR3 protein is one row after TCRdb ran MiXCR on the 5' RACE reads. The sample yields 310,000 or so distinct CDR3 sequences, approximately 3.9% seen once. The sequences come from PBMCs, collected on the day of the yellow fever booster vaccination. The receptors originated from a young man who received the YFV17D yellow fever vaccine. Both conserved end residues are part of each CDR3. Each record gives: D gene, V gene, J gene, clone size, CDR3 protein, CDR3 DNA. A D gene is named only where the DNA matches it firmly. Some rows mark clone size as missing; the rest say once, few, many or name a class of expanded clone.

>NA|TRBV5-1|TRBJ2-3|many
CASSLMSSDTQYF
TGCGCCAGCAGCTTGATGTCTTCGGATACGCAGTATTTT
>TRBD1|TRBV23-1|TRBJ1-2|few
CASSHWTGPRYYGYTF
TGCGCCAGCAGTCACTGGACAGGACCGCGCTACTATGGCTACACCTTC
>NA|TRBV19|TRBJ2-5|many
CASSIISKETQYF
TGTGCCAGTAGTATTATCTCTAAAGAGACCCAGTACTTC
>TRBD1|TRBV4-1|TRBJ1-1|few
CASSQEGYRGGNTEAFF
TGCGCCAGCAGCCAAGAGGGTTACAGGGGCGGGAACACTGAAGCTTTCTTT
>NA|TRBV4-1|TRBJ2-3|NA
CASSQGFYPRTDTQYF
TGCGCCAGCAGCCAGGGTTTCTATCCCCGCACAGATACGCAGTATTTT
>NA|TRBV5-6|TRBJ1-4|many
CASSPFGINEKLFF
TGTGCCAGCAGCCCCTTTGGGATTAATGAAAAACTGTTTTTT
>NA|TRBV5-5|TRBJ2-7|many
CASRVEGSSSYEQYF
TGTGCCAGCAGAGTTGAAGGAAGTAGCTCCTACGAGCAGTACTTC
>NA|TRBV7-3|TRBJ1-1|many
CASSASGRGDTEAFF
TGTGCCAGCAGCGCATCAGGGCGCGGAGACACTGAAGCTTTCTTT
>NA|TRBV20-1|TRBJ2-6|many
CSADRPGANVLTF
TGCAGTGCTGACCGGCCTGGGGCCAACGTCCTGACTTTC
>NA|TRBV18|TRBJ1-1|few
CASSPETGMNTEAFF
TGTGCCAGCTCACCCGAGACAGGCATGAACACTGAAGCTTTCTTT
>NA|TRBV14|TRBJ2-5|few
CASSQEGSRGETQYF
TGTGCCAGCAGCCAAGAGGGCAGTAGGGGAGAGACCCAGTACTTC
>NA|TRBV5-5|TRBJ1-4|many
CASNIIQGEKLFF
TGTGCCAGCAACATCATCCAGGGTGAAAAACTGTTTTTT
>TRBD1|TRBV10-3|TRBJ2-6|many
CAISGTGQGGANVLTF
TGTGCCATCAGCGGGACAGGGCAAGGTGGGGCCAACGTCCTGACTTTC
>NA|TRBV4-3|TRBJ1-2|many
CASSQSLGFDYGYTF
TGCGCCAGCAGCCAGTCCCTGGGTTTCGACTATGGCTACACCTTC
>NA|TRBV5-4|TRBJ1-6|NA
CASSLVPGLSYNSPLHF
TGTGCCAGCAGCTTGGTTCCGGGACTATCCTATAATTCACCCCTCCACTTT
>NA|TRBV7-6|TRBJ2-5|few
CASSYGRWETQYF
TGTGCCAGCAGCTATGGGAGGTGGGAGACCCAGTACTTC
>NA|TRBV5-1|TRBJ2-1|many
CASSLDGGLGNEQFF
TGCGCCAGCAGCTTGGATGGGGGGCTCGGCAATGAGCAGTTCTTC
>TRBD1|TRBV5-6|TRBJ2-7|many
CASSSDRGYEQYF
TGTGCCAGCAGCTCGGACAGGGGCTACGAGCAGTACTTC
>NA|TRBV20-1|TRBJ1-1|NA
CSARLGRVNTEAFF
TGCAGTGCTAGATTGGGCAGGGTGAACACTGAAGCTTTCTTT
>NA|TRBV5-5|TRBJ2-3|few
CASSLVPGPDTQYF
TGTGCCAGCAGCTTAGTACCGGGACCGGATACGCAGTATTTT
>NA|TRBV28|TRBJ1-5|NA
CASRQEYRVGQPQHF
TGTGCCAGCAGGCAAGAGTACAGGGTTGGACAGCCCCAGCATTTT
>NA|TRBV12-3/TRBV12-4|TRBJ2-3|few
CASTRGVGSTDTQYF
TGTGCCAGCACCCGCGGGGTGGGGAGCACAGATACGCAGTATTTT
>TRBD1|TRBV7-2|TRBJ2-5|NA
CASSEQTGGGGETQYF
TGTGCCAGCAGCGAGCAAACAGGGGGCGGGGGAGAGACCCAGTACTTC
>TRBD1|TRBV11-2|TRBJ2-5|many
CASQQGNRETQYF
TGTGCCAGCCAACAGGGGAATCGGGAGACCCAGTACTTC
>NA|TRBV5-1|TRBJ1-1|many
CASKMGISTEAFF
TGCGCCAGCAAAATGGGTATTAGCACTGAAGCTTTCTTT
>TRBD1|TRBV5-1|TRBJ1-2|few
CASDPTGNYGYTF
TGCGCCAGCGACCCGACAGGGAACTATGGCTACACCTTC
>NA|TRBV7-3|TRBJ1-1|few
CASSLGGSGEAFF
TGTGCCAGCAGCTTAGGGGGGAGCGGTGAAGCTTTCTTT
>NA|TRBV7-9|TRBJ1-1|many
CASSLAETEAFF
TGTGCCAGCAGCTTAGCAGAAACTGAAGCTTTCTTT
>NA|TRBV7-9|TRBJ2-2|many
CASSLAGRELTGELFF
TGTGCCAGCAGCTTAGCCGGCAGGGAACTCACCGGGGAGCTGTTTTTT
>NA|TRBV7-6|TRBJ1-2|many
CASSLARGGYTF
TGTGCCAGCAGCTTAGCGCGGGGTGGCTACACCTTC
>TRBD2|TRBV12-3/TRBV12-4|TRBJ2-3|many
CASSRAGTSVRDTQYF
TGTGCCAGCAGCCGAGCCGGGACTAGCGTCAGAGATACGCAGTATTTT